This is a list of T cell receptor beta chains from one sample in a study of PD-1 blockade in classical Hodgkin lymphoma. Profiling relied on immunoSEQ multiplex PCR, and the TCRdb table lists in-frame clones only, not all of them. The sample lists around 39,000 clones; approximately 82% were seen once. This material consisted of peripheral blood mononuclear cells (PBMCs), taken before the second cycle of nivolumab. These receptors all come from a human donor with classical Hodgkin lymphoma. CDR3s include the opening cysteine and the closing phenylalanine or tryptophan. D genes are given only for firm matches. Only part of the rows carry a size: once, few, many, or a class if the clone is expanded.

D: TRBD2; J: TRBJ2-2; V: TRBV5-1; size: NA; DNA: TGCGCCAGCCGGGGCAGCGGGGGAACCGGGGAGCTGTTTTTT; CDR3: CASRGSGGTGELFF
D: TRBD1; J: TRBJ1-3; V: TRBV30; size: NA; DNA: TGTGCCTGGGGCCGACAGGGAGCCTCTGGAAACACCATATATTTT; CDR3: CAWGRQGASGNTIYF
D: NA; J: TRBJ1-6; V: TRBV11-2; size: NA; DNA: TGTGCCAGCAGCTTAGAAAGGACGGCCGGTTCACCCCTCCACTTT; CDR3: CASSLERTAGSPLHF
D: NA; J: TRBJ2-2; V: TRBV7-6; size: NA; DNA: TGTGCCAGCAGCTCTAATACCAGAGGAGGGGGGTCGTGGGACACCGGGGAGCTGTTTTTT; CDR3: CASSSNTRGGGSWDTGELFF
D: TRBD1; J: TRBJ2-7; V: TRBV9; size: NA; DNA: TGTGCCAGCAGCGAGGGACAGGGTTACGAGCAGTACTTC; CDR3: CASSEGQGYEQYF
D: TRBD2; J: TRBJ2-3; V: TRBV7-3; size: NA; DNA: TGTGCCAGCAGCATGCTAGCGGGGGGGACAGATACGCAGTATTTT; CDR3: CASSMLAGGTDTQYF
D: TRBD1; J: TRBJ1-2; V: TRBV7-2; size: NA; DNA: TGTGCCAGCAGACCCCGTCAGGGGGAGGGCTACACCTTC; CDR3: CASRPRQGEGYTF
D: NA; J: TRBJ1-5; V: TRBV2; size: few; DNA: TGTGCCAGCAGTGAGGGGTATAGCAATCAGCCCCAGCATTTT; CDR3: CASSEGYSNQPQHF
D: NA; J: TRBJ2-2; V: TRBV9; size: NA; DNA: TGTGCCAGCAGCGTAGTTGCGGGGAACACCGGGGAGCTGTTTTTT; CDR3: CASSVVAGNTGELFF
D: TRBD1; J: TRBJ2-5; V: TRBV25-1; size: NA; DNA: TGTGCCAGCAGTGAATGGGTCAGGACAGGGAAAGAGACCCAGTACTTC; CDR3: CASSEWVRTGKETQYF
D: NA; J: TRBJ1-1; V: TRBV19; size: NA; DNA: TGTGCCAGTAGTATCGGGCGGACTGAAGCTTTCTTT; CDR3: CASSIGRTEAFF
D: NA; J: TRBJ1-6; V: TRBV19; size: NA; DNA: TGTGCCAGTAGTATGGGCTCAGGGGCTCACGGGTCACCCCTCCACTTT; CDR3: CASSMGSGAHGSPLHF
D: TRBD2; J: TRBJ2-3; V: TRBV9; size: NA; DNA: TGTGCCAGCAGCGTACAGGGACTAGAAGCAGATACGCAGTATTTT; CDR3: CASSVQGLEADTQYF
D: TRBD1; J: TRBJ2-1; V: TRBV6-1; size: once; DNA: TGTGCCAGCAGTGAACTGAGACAGGGGCGCAGTGAGCAGTTCTTC; CDR3: CASSELRQGRSEQFF
D: NA; J: TRBJ2-7; V: TRBV29-1; size: NA; DNA: TGCAGCGTTGAAAGCACAAACTACGAGCAGTACTTC; CDR3: CSVESTNYEQYF
D: TRBD1; J: TRBJ2-2; V: TRBV7-9; size: few; DNA: TGTGCCAGCAGCTTGTCCCGACAGGGATTCACCGGGGAGCTGTTTTTT; CDR3: CASSLSRQGFTGELFF
D: TRBD1; J: TRBJ1-2; V: TRBV6-4; size: once; DNA: TGTGCCAGCAGTTGGACAGGGGGCGGCTACACCTTC; CDR3: CASSWTGGGYTF
D: NA; J: TRBJ2-3; V: TRBV27; size: NA; DNA: TGTGCCAGCAGTTCCGGACTGTTCACAGATACGCAGTATTTT; CDR3: CASSSGLFTDTQYF
D: NA; J: TRBJ2-3; V: TRBV4-3; size: NA; DNA: TGCGCCAGCAGCCAAGAGCCCCTACGAACGCAGTATTTT; CDR3: CASSQEPLRTQYF
D: NA; J: TRBJ2-1; V: TRBV5-4; size: NA; DNA: TGTGCCAGCAGCCGTCCGGGCCTTGAGCAGTTCTTC; CDR3: CASSRPGLEQFF
D: NA; J: TRBJ1-4; V: TRBV6-5; size: NA; DNA: TGTGCCAGCAGTTACTCGCCCGGGACTAATGAAAAACTGTTTTTT; CDR3: CASSYSPGTNEKLFF
D: TRBD2; J: TRBJ2-1; V: TRBV14; size: NA; DNA: TGTGCCAGCAGCTCTTGGACTAGCGGACATTACAATGAGCAGTTCTTC; CDR3: CASSSWTSGHYNEQFF
D: TRBD2; J: TRBJ2-5; V: TRBV4-2; size: NA; DNA: TGTGCCAGCAGCCGCCGACTAGCGGGGGGCGAGGACCGAGAGACCCAGTACTTC; CDR3: CASSRRLAGGEDRETQYF
D: NA; J: TRBJ2-3; V: TRBV7-2; size: NA; DNA: TGTGCCAGCAGCTTTGGGGGTGCGTACACAGATACGCAGTATTTT; CDR3: CASSFGGAYTDTQYF
D: TRBD2; J: TRBJ2-1; V: TRBV6-4; size: NA; DNA: TGTGCCAGCAGTTCCACTAGCGGGGGCCTCAATGAGCAGTTCTTC; CDR3: CASSSTSGGLNEQFF
D: NA; J: TRBJ1-1; V: TRBV29-1; size: NA; DNA: TGCAGCGTTGAAGTCGGCAACACTGAAGCTTTCTTT; CDR3: CSVEVGNTEAFF
D: NA; J: TRBJ1-1; V: TRBV13; size: NA; DNA: TGTGCCAGCAGCTTAGGCCCCTATCATGGGGGGACTGAAGCTTTCTTT; CDR3: CASSLGPYHGGTEAFF
D: NA; J: TRBJ1-2; V: TRBV5-6; size: NA; DNA: TGTGCCAGCAGCTTGGGAGGTGCCTACAGGCACTATGGCTACACCTTC; CDR3: CASSLGGAYRHYGYTF
D: NA; J: TRBJ2-5; V: TRBV5-1; size: NA; DNA: TGCGCCAGCAGCTTGGGGGGGCTAGAGACCCAGTACTTC; CDR3: CASSLGGLETQYF
D: TRBD1; J: TRBJ1-6; V: TRBV9; size: NA; DNA: TGTGCCAGCAGCGTAGAACAGGGGTCACCCCTCCACTTT; CDR3: CASSVEQGSPLHF
D: NA; J: TRBJ1-2; V: TRBV6-5; size: NA; DNA: TGTGCCAGCACCCGAACCTTGGACAGCGCGTATGGCTACACCTTC; CDR3: CASTRTLDSAYGYTF
D: NA; J: TRBJ1-6; V: TRBV12-5; size: NA; DNA: TGTGCTAGTGGTTCTTCAGGTTTAAGCTCCTATAATTCACCCCTCCACTTT; CDR3: CASGSSGLSSYNSPLHF
D: NA; J: TRBJ2-6; V: TRBV27; size: NA; DNA: TGTGCCAGCAGTTCCCGCTCTGGGGCCAACGTCCTGACTTTC; CDR3: CASSSRSGANVLTF
D: TRBD1; J: TRBJ2-5; V: TRBV19; size: once; DNA: TGTGCCAGTGCCGGGACAGAAAAAGAGACCCAGTACTTC; CDR3: CASAGTEKETQYF
D: NA; J: TRBJ2-5; V: TRBV5-6; size: once; DNA: TGTGCCAGCAGCCCCGAGACCTTCCAAGAGACCCAGTACTTC; CDR3: CASSPETFQETQYF
D: NA; J: TRBJ1-4; V: TRBV7-2; size: NA; DNA: TGTGCCAGCAGCTTAGGTGGCAGGGCGGAAAAACTGTTTTTT; CDR3: CASSLGGRAEKLFF
D: TRBD1; J: TRBJ2-5; V: TRBV11-1; size: NA; DNA: TGTGCCAGCAGCCCGGACAGGGCGGGGGAGACCCAGTACTTC; CDR3: CASSPDRAGETQYF
D: NA; J: TRBJ2-1; V: TRBV4-2; size: once; DNA: TGTGCCAGCAGGACGGACCGGGGGACAAACAATGAGCAGTTCTTC; CDR3: CASRTDRGTNNEQFF
D: NA; J: TRBJ2-2; V: TRBV30; size: NA; DNA: TGTGCCTGGAGTGTATTTCTGGAGCCCGGGGAGCTGTTTTTT; CDR3: CAWSVFLEPGELFF
D: NA; J: TRBJ1-1; V: TRBV29-1; size: NA; DNA: TGCAGCGTTGAAGTAGAGGGGCCGAACACTGAAGCTTTCTTT; CDR3: CSVEVEGPNTEAFF
D: NA; J: TRBJ2-2; V: TRBV7-9; size: NA; DNA: TGTGCCACCCCGCGAGAGGGGGAGCTGTTTTTT; CDR3: CATPREGELFF
D: NA; J: TRBJ1-2; V: TRBV6-9; size: NA; DNA: TGTGCCAGCACCCTAGGGGGAGGCGGGGGTGAAGGCTACACCTTC; CDR3: CASTLGGGGGEGYTF
D: NA; J: TRBJ1-2; V: TRBV5-1; size: NA; DNA: TGCGCCAGCAACCTACGGGCCGGAGACTATGGCTACACCTTC; CDR3: CASNLRAGDYGYTF
D: NA; J: TRBJ2-3; V: TRBV29-1; size: NA; DNA: TGCAGCGTGTCCGGGGGTGAAGATACGCAGTATTTT; CDR3: CSVSGGEDTQYF
D: NA; J: TRBJ2-1; V: TRBV5-1; size: NA; DNA: TGCGCCAGCAGAGAAGAGGCGGCCGTAGGTGTCTTC; CDR3: CASREEAAVGVF
D: NA; J: TRBJ2-1; V: TRBV7-7; size: NA; DNA: TGTGCCAGCAGCCCCCCCCGTGAGAGCTCCTACAATGAGCAGTTCTTC; CDR3: CASSPPRESSYNEQFF
D: TRBD1; J: TRBJ2-7; V: TRBV6-5; size: once; DNA: TGTGCCAGCAGTTACTCCGGGACAGCCACCTACTACGAGCAGTACTTC; CDR3: CASSYSGTATYYEQYF
D: NA; J: TRBJ1-2; V: TRBV23-1; size: NA; DNA: TGCGCCAGCAGTCAGGCCGAGGGCTACACCTTC; CDR3: CASSQAEGYTF
D: NA; J: TRBJ1-1; V: TRBV5-1; size: NA; DNA: TGCGCCAGCAGCTTGGACACCTATAGGGGAGCTTTCTTT; CDR3: CASSLDTYRGAFF
D: TRBD1; J: TRBJ2-7; V: TRBV5-1; size: NA; DNA: TGCGCCAGCAGCTTGGCGGGACAGGGACCTTACGAGCAGTACTTC; CDR3: CASSLAGQGPYEQYF
D: NA; J: TRBJ1-6; V: TRBV9; size: few; DNA: TGTGCCAGCAGCGTAGGCGGTCGAGGAGGGCCCCTCCACTTT; CDR3: CASSVGGRGGPLHF
D: NA; J: TRBJ1-1; V: TRBV5-4; size: NA; DNA: TGTGCCAGCAGCTTGGAGGAATTATTGAACACTGAAGCTTTCTTT; CDR3: CASSLEELLNTEAFF
D: TRBD1; J: TRBJ1-2; V: TRBV5-1; size: NA; DNA: TGCGCCAGCAGCGACGAGGACAGGGGTAACTATGGCTACACCTTC; CDR3: CASSDEDRGNYGYTF